The 5 T cell receptor beta chains listed next were all sequenced from one sample in a study of blood T cell repertoires in COVID-19. The repertoire was sequenced with immunoSEQ multiplex PCR; TCRdb's copy has only in-frame clones and lacks some. Of about 150,000 clones listed, 81% are singletons. The sequenced material came from peripheral blood. These receptors were taken from a woman aged 60-75 years with active or convalescent COVID-19.

This chain connects TRBV7-3 to TRBJ2-7; the match to TRBD2 covers 8 bases. Unmatched junction bases numbered 6, after V lost 2 bases and J lost 0 bases. In germline, CDR1 is SGHTA, CDR2 FQGTGA. The CDR3 spans 16 residues. CDR3 in amino acids: CASSLGSGTSSYEQYF. CDR3 DNA: TGTGCCAGCAGCTTAGGTAGCGGGACTAGCTCCTACGAGCAGTACTTC.

The J gene is TRBJ1-3, the V gene TRBV24-1, with a tentative D call TRBD1 (5 bases). Trimming took 5 bases from V and 4 from J, leaving 8 bases between them. Germline values: CDR1 KGHDR, CDR2 SFDVKD. The CDR3 is made up of 13 amino acids. CDR3 nucleotides: TGTGCCACCAGTGGGACAACAGGAAACACCATATATTTT. Its protein product is CATSGTTGNTIYF.

The chain carries TRBV13 and TRBJ2-7, with 9 bases fitting TRBD1. The germline V gene encodes CDR1 PRHDT and CDR2 FYEKMQ (reference sequence). Trimming at V came to 5 bases and at J to 2 bases, leaving 4 bases not matched to a gene. The CDR3 consists of 14 residues. CDR3 region: CASSTTGGTYEQYF. DNA for the CDR3: TGTGCCAGCAGCACCACAGGGGGCACCTACGAGCAGTACTTC.

This clone was observed once. The rearrangement joins TRBV4-1 to TRBJ2-7; no firm D call. The V gene's germline CDR1 is MGHRA and CDR2 YSYEKL. The CDR3 is 15 amino acids. V lost 1 base to trimming and J lost 2 bases, with 12 bases between them. The CDR3 DNA follows: TGCGCCAGCAGCCAAGGGGCACAACATCCCTACGAGCAGTACTTC. It encodes CASSQGAQHPYEQYF.

This clone was seen only a few times. The chain joins TRBV6-2 or TRBV6-3 to TRBJ1-1, with D maybe TRBD1 (5 bases). The V gene lost 2 bases and the J gene lost 4 bases, with 14 bases spanning the gap. The CDR3 extends over 15 amino acids. Looked up from germline, CDR1 is MNHEY and CDR2 is SVGEGT. The CDR3 DNA sequence: TGTGCCAGCAGTTACAACCCAGGGTATGGCACTGAAGCTTTCTTT. Residues: CASSYNPGYGTEAFF.